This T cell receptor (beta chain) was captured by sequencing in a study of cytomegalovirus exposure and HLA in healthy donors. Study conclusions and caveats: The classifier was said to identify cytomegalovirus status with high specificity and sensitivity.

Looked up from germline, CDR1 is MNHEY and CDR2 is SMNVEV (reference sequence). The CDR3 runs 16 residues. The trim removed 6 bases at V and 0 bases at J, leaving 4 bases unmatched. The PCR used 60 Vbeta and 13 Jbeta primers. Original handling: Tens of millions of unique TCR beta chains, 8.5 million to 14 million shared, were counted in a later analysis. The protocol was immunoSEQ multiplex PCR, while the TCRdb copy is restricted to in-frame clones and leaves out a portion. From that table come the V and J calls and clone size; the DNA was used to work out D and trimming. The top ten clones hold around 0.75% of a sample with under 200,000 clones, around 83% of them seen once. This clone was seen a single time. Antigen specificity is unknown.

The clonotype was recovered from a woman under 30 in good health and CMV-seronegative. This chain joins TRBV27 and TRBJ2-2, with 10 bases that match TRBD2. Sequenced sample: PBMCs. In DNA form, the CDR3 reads TGTGCCAGCAGGGGGGGACTAGCGACGAACACCGGGGAGCTGTTTTTT. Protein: CASRGGLATNTGELFF.